This TCR beta chain was retrieved from a study of control samples from healthy donors and cancer patients. The CDR3 is 14 residues long. Germline CDR1 reads MNHEY; CDR2 reads SVGAGI. V dropped 6 bases and J dropped 1; count of bases not matched to a gene: 5. Repertoires were generated with immunoSEQ multiplex PCR, while TCRdb's copy carries only in-frame clones and drops some. The table shows 60,000 to 100,000 clones, with 75% to 90% occurring only once. The sample taken for sequencing was blood. The receptor was isolated from a man in his fifties in good health. The chain is built from TRBV6-5 and TRBJ2-7; TRBD1 matches 8 bases. The CDR3: CASRRGQASYEQYF. DNA of the CDR3: TGTGCCAGCAGGCGGGGACAGGCTTCCTACGAGCAGTACTTC.